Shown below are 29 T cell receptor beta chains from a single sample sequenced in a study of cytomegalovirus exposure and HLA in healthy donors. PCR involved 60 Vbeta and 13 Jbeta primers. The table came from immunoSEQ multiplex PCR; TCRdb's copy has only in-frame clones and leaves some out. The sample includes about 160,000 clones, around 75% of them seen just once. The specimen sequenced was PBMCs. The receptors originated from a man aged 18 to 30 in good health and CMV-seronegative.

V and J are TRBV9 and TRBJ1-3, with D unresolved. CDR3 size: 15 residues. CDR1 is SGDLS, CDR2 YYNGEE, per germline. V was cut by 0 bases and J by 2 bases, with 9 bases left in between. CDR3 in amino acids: CASSVGSRTGNTIYF. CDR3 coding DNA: TGTGCCAGCAGCGTAGGTTCGAGGACTGGAAACACCATATATTTT.

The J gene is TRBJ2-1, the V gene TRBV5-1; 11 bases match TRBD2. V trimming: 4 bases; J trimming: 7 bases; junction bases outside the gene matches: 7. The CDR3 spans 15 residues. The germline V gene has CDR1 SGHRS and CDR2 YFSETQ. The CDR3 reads CASSPGLAAGNEQFF. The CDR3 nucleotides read TGCGCCAGCAGCCCGGGACTAGCGGCGGGTAATGAGCAGTTCTTC.

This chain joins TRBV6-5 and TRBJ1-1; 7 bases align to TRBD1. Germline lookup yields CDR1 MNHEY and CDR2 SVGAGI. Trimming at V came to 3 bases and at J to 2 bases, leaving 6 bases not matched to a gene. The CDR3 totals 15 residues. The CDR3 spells CASSYQTGPNTEAFF. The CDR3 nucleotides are TGTGCCAGCAGTTATCAGACAGGGCCCAACACTGAAGCTTTCTTT.

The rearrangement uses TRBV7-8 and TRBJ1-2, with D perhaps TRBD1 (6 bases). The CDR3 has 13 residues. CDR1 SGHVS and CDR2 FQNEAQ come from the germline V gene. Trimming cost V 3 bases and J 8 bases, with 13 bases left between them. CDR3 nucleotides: TGTGCCAGCAGCTTGCGGCCGGGACAAGGCTACACCTTC. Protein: CASSLRPGQGYTF.

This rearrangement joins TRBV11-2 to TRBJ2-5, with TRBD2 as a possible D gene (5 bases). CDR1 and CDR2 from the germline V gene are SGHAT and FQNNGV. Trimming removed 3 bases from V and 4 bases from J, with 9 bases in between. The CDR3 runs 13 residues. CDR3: CASSFTRGETQYF. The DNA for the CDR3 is TGTGCCAGCAGCTTCACTCGGGGAGAGACCCAGTACTTC. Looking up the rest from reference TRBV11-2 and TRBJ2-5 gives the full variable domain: EAGVAQSPRYKIIEKRQSVAFWCNPISGHATLYWYQQILGQGPKLLIQFQNNGVVDDSQLPKDRFSAERLKGVDSTLKIQPAKLEDSAVYLCASSFTRGETQYFGPGTRLLVL.

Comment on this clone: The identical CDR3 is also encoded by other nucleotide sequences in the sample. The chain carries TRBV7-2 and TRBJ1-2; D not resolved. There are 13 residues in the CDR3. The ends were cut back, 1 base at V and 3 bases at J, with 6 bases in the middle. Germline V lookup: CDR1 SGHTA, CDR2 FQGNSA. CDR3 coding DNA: TGTGCCAGCAGCTTAGGGCAGTACTATGGCTACACCTTC. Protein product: CASSLGQYYGYTF.

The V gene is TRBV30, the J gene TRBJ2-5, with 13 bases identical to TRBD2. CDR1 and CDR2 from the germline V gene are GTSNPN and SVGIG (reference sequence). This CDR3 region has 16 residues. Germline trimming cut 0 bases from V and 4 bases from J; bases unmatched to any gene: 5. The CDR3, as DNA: TGTGCCTGGAGTGTACTAGCGGGAGGGCCGAGAGAGACCCAGTACTTC. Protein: CAWSVLAGGPRETQYF.

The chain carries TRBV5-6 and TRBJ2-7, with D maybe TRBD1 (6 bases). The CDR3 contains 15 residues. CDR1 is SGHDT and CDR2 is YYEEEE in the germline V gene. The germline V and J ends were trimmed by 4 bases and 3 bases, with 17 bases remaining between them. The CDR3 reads CASSKYSGGGYEQYF. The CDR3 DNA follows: TGTGCCAGCAGCAAATACTCTGGGGGCGGCTACGAGCAGTACTTC. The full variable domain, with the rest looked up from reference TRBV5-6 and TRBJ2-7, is DAGVTQSPTHLIKTRGQQVTLRCSPKSGHDTVSWYQQALGQGPQFIFQYYEEEERQRGNFPDRFSGHQFPNYSSELNVNALLLGDSALYLCASSKYSGGGYEQYFGPGTRLTVT.

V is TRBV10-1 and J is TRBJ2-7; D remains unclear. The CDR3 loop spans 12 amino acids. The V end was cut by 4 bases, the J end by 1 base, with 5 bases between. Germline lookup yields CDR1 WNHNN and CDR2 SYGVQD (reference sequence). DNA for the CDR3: TGCGCCAGCAGTGCCTCTTCCTACGAGCAGTACTTC. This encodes CASSASSYEQYF.

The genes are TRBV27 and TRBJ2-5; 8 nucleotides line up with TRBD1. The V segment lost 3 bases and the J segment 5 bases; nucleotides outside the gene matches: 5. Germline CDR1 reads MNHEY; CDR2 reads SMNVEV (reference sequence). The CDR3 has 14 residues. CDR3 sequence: CASSLGQGAETQYF. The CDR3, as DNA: TGTGCCAGCAGTTTGGGCCAGGGGGCGGAGACCCAGTACTTC.

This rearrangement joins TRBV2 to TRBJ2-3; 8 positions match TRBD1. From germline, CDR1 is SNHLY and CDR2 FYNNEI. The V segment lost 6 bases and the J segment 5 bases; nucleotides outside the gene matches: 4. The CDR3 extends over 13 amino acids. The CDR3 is CASRQGVQDTQYF. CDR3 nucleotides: TGTGCCAGCAGACAGGGGGTTCAAGATACGCAGTATTTT.

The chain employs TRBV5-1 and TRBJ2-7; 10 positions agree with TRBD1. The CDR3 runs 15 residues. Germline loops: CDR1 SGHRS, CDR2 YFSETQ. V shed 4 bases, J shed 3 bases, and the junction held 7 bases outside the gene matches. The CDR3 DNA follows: TGCGCCAGCAGCCCGGGACAGGGGATGGTCTACGAGCAGTACTTC. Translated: CASSPGQGMVYEQYF.

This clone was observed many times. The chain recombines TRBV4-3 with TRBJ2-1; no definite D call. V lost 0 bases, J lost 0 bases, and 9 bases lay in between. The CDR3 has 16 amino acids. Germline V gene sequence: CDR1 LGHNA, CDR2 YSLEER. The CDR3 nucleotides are TGCGCCAGCAGCCAAGATTTCGCTACCTCCTACAATGAGCAGTTCTTC. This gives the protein CASSQDFATSYNEQFF.

The CDR3 protein is CASSLAPRGGNTGELFF. DNA of the CDR3: TGTGCCAGCAGCTTAGCTCCTAGGGGGGGGAACACCGGGGAGCTGTTTTTT. The V and J genes are TRBV7-2 and TRBJ2-2, with D maybe TRBD2 (7 bases). Germline CDR1 and CDR2: SGHTA and FQGNSA. This CDR3 contains 17 residues. V lost 0 bases and J lost 1, with 12 bases in between. The variable domain in full, with the rest retrieved from reference TRBV7-2 and TRBJ2-2, is GAGVSQSPSNKVTEKGKDVELRCDPISGHTALYWYRQSLGQGLEFLIYFQGNSAPDKSGLPSDRFSAERTGGSVSTLTIQRTQQEDSAVYLCASSLAPRGGNTGELFFGEGSRLTVL.

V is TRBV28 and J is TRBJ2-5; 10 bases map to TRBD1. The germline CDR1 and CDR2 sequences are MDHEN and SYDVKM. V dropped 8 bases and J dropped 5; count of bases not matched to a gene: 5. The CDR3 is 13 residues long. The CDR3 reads CASVTGGDETQYF. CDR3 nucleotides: TGTGCCAGCGTGACAGGGGGCGATGAGACCCAGTACTTC.

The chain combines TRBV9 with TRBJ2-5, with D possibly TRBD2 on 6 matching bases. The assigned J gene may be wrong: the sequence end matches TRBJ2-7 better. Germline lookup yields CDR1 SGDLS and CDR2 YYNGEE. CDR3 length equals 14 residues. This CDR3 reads CASSPSGLPYEQYF. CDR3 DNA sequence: TGTGCCAGCAGCCCCTCGGGACTCCCCTACGAGCAGTACTTC.

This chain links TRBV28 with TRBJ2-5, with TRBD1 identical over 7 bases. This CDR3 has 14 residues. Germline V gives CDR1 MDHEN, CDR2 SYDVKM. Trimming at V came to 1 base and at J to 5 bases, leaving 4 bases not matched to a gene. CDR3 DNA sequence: TGTGCCAGCAGTTTATTAGGCAGGGGGGAGACCCAGTACTTC. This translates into CASSLLGRGETQYF.

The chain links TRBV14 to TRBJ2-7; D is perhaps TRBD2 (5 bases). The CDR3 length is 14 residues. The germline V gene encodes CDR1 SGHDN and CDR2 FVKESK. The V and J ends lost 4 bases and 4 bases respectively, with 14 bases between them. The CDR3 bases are TGTGCCAGCAGCCCCCACCCGGACTCTTACGAGCAGTACTTC. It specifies CASSPHPDSYEQYF.

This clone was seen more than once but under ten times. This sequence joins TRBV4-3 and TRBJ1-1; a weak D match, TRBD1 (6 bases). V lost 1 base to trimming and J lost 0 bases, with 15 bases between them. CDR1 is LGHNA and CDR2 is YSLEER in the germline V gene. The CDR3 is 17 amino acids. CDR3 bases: TGCGCCAGCAGCCAAGGGGCAGACAGGCCAATGAACACTGAAGCTTTCTTT. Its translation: CASSQGADRPMNTEAFF.

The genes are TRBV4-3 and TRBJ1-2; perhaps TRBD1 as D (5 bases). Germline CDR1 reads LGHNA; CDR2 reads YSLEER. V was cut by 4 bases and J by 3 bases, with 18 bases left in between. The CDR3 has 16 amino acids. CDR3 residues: CASSPQDGGNYYGYTF. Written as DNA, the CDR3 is TGCGCCAGCAGCCCACAAGATGGGGGGAATTACTATGGCTACACCTTC.

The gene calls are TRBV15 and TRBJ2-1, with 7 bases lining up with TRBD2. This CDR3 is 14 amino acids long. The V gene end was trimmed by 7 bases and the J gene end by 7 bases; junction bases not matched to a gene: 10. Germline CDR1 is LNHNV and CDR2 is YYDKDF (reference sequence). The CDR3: CATTSGSGINEQFF. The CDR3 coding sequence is TGTGCCACCACCTCGGGGAGCGGGATTAATGAGCAGTTCTTC.

DNA of the CDR3: TGTGCTAGTGGTTTGGCCGGCAGGGGTTGGACTGAAGCTTTCTTT. This codes for CASGLAGRGWTEAFF. V and J are TRBV12-5 and TRBJ1-1, with a possible D match to TRBD1 (6 bases). The ends were cut back, 1 base at V and 5 bases at J, with 14 bases in the middle. The CDR3 is made up of 15 amino acids. CDR1 and CDR2 (germline): LGHNT, FRNRAP.

The CDR3: CASSLGEQYF. CDR3 coding DNA: TGTGCCAGCAGCTTAGGCGAGCAGTACTTC. The chain is built from TRBV11-2 and TRBJ2-5, with D hard to call. The end of the DNA is better explained by TRBJ2-7, so the J call may be wrong. Looked up from germline, CDR1 is SGHAT and CDR2 is FQNNGV. The CDR3 is 10 residues long.

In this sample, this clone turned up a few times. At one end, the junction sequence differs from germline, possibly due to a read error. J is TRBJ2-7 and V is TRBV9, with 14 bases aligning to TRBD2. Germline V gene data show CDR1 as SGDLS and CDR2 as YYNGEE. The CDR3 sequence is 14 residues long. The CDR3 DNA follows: TGTGCCAGCAGCGCACAGACTAGCGGGAGGGCCTTAGACTTC. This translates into CASSAQTSGRALDF. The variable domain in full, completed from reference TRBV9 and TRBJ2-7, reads DSGVTQTPKHLITATGQRVTLRCSPRSGDLSVYWYQQSLDQGLQFLIQYYNGEERAKGNILERFSAQQFPDLHSELNLSSLELGDSALYFCASSAQTSGRALDFGPGTRLTVT.

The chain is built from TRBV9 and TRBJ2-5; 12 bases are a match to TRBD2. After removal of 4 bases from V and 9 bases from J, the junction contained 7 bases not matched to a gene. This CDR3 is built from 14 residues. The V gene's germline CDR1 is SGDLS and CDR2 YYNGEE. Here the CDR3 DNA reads TGTGCCAGCAGCCCCGAGACTAGCGGGAGACCCCAGTACTTC. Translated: CASSPETSGRPQYF.

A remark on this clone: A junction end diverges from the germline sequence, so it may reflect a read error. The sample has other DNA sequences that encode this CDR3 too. The CDR3 reads CASSYRAGPLQYF. The CDR3 region has the DNA TGTGCCAGCAGTTACAGGGCGGGACCTCTACAGTACTTT. V usage is TRBV6-5 and J usage is TRBJ2-7, with TRBD2 as a possible D gene (6 bases). CDR1 and CDR2 (germline): MNHEY, SVGAGI. This CDR3 region has 13 residues.

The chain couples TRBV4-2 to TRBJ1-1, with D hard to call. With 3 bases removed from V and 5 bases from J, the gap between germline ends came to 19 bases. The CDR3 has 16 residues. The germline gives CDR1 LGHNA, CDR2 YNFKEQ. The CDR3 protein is CASSQVDGTRRTEAFF. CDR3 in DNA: TGTGCCAGCAGCCAGGTAGACGGAACCCGGCGGACTGAAGCTTTCTTT.

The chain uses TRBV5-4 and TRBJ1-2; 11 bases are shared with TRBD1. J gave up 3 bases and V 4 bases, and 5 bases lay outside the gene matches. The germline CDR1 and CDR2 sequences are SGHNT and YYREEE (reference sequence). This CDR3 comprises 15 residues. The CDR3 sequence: CASSGPGQGDYGYTF. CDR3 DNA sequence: TGTGCCAGCAGCGGACCGGGACAGGGGGACTATGGCTACACCTTC.

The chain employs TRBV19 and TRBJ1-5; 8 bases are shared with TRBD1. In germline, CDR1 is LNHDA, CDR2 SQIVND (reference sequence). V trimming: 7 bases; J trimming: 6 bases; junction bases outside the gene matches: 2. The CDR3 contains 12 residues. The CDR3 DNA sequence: TGTGCCAGTAATACAGGGGGTCAGCCCCAGCATTTT. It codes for CASNTGGQPQHF.